The clone carrying this T cell receptor (beta chain) was counted a single time. The data stem from a study of TIL therapy for anti-PD-1-resistant metastatic lung cancer. On the study more broadly: Median tumor PD-L1 proportion score was roughly 6%. Median tumor mutation burden was under 1.9 mutations per megabase.

The libraries were made with immunoSEQ v3. Using immunoSEQ multiplex PCR, the repertoire was profiled, and TCRdb retains in-frame clones only, with some absent. Here the sample spans thousands of clones, over 65% being singletons. Time point in this sample: pre-treatment sample, taken before nivolumab and TIL therapy. Tumor tissue came from excised metastases, mostly pleural nodules or supraclavicular lymph nodes. Stage 4 NSCLC adults joined between late 2017 and January 2020. The origin of this receptor is a person between 25 and 79 years old with non-small cell lung cancer. The specimen comprised tumor tissue, sampled at baseline.

The chain's CDR3 is CASTAYTNTGELFF. The CDR3 nucleotides read TGTGCCAGTACTGCATACACGAACACCGGGGAGCTGTTTTTT. This sequence joins TRBV19 and TRBJ2-2, with no clear D. This CDR3 is 14 amino acids long. Germline V gene data show CDR1 as LNHDA and CDR2 as SQIVND (reference sequence). V lost 7 bases to trimming and J lost 0 bases, with 9 bases between them.